The 24 T cell receptor beta chains presented below share a single source sample, sequenced in a study of shared clonotypes between healthy human individuals. Sequencing used immunoSEQ multiplex PCR; TCRdb keeps in-frame clones, though not all of them. The table shows about half a million clones, with about 74% occurring only once. The sequencing sample was made of PBMCs. Receptor source: a woman aged 40-49 years in good health. Some clones in this sample may be carry-over from other donors' samples.

The chain recombines TRBV5-1 with TRBJ2-1; perhaps TRBD2 as D (8 bases). This CDR3 contains 17 residues. Germline CDR1 SGHRS, CDR2 YFSETQ. V gave up 3 bases and J gave up 5 bases, with 21 bases separating them. The DNA for the CDR3 is TGCGCCAGCAGCTCCAGGGGGGAGCGGGAGCTTAACAATGAGCAGTTCTTC. Protein: CASSSRGERELNNEQFF. Supplemented by reference TRBV5-1 and TRBJ2-1, the full variable domain reads KAGVTQTPRYLIKTRGQQVTLSCSPISGHRSVSWYQQTPGQGLQFLFEYFSETQRNKGNFPGRFSGRQFSNSRSEMNVSTLELGDSALYLCASSSRGERELNNEQFFGPGTRLTVL.

This clone was detected ten times or more. The same CDR3 arises from other DNA sequences in this sample as well. The chain joins TRBV2 to TRBJ2-7; D remains unclear. The CDR3 has 12 residues. CDR1 is SNHLY and CDR2 is FYNNEI in the germline V gene. V was clipped by 4 bases and J by 2 bases, with 6 bases between them. CDR3 sequence: CASSATAYEQYF. The CDR3 coding sequence is TGTGCCAGCAGTGCCACGGCCTACGAGCAGTACTTC.

The rearrangement uses TRBV10-2 and TRBJ2-7, with TRBD1 as a possible D gene (6 bases). This CDR3 region has 13 residues. With 8 bases removed from V and 4 bases from J, the gap between germline ends came to 15 bases. Germline CDR1 and CDR2: WSHSY and SAAADI. CDR3 in DNA: TGCGCCAGCGGCTTGACAGGCTGGTACGAGCAGTACTTC. This encodes CASGLTGWYEQYF.

This chain uses TRBV4-2 with TRBJ2-7; TRBD2 matches at 8 bases. V shed 0 bases and J 4 bases; nucleotides not matched to a gene: 8. Germline V gene data show CDR1 as LGHNA and CDR2 as YNFKEQ. This CDR3 region has 16 residues. Written as DNA, the CDR3 is TGTGCCAGCAGCCAAGATGGGGGGACTAGGGGTTACGAGCAGTACTTC. This translates into CASSQDGGTRGYEQYF.

The chain is built from TRBV5-1 and TRBJ2-1; D uncertain. V was shortened by 0 bases and J by 5 bases, with 6 bases between the two germline ends. The CDR3 runs to 13 residues. The V gene's germline CDR1 is SGHRS and CDR2 YFSETQ. Written as DNA, the CDR3 is TGCGCCAGCAGCTTGGGTACCGACAATGAGCAGTTCTTC. This sequence encodes CASSLGTDNEQFF.

V is TRBV5-1 and J is TRBJ2-7; TRBD1 agrees at 8 bases. Germline CDR1 reads SGHRS; CDR2 reads YFSETQ. The CDR3 is made up of 15 amino acids. V lost 2 bases to trimming and J lost 2 bases; unmatched junction nucleotides: 6. As DNA, the CDR3 is TGCGCCAGCAGCTTCGGACAGGGACCCCCCTACGAGCAGTACTTC. This codes for CASSFGQGPPYEQYF.

This clone has just one count. A single base separates this from a much larger clone, so it may be a read error. The CDR3 does not end in the conserved phenylalanine or tryptophan, so this is likely a read error. The chain is built from TRBV11-2 and TRBJ2-2; the match to TRBD1 covers 11 bases. CDR3 size: 15 residues. Germline CDR1 reads SGHAT; CDR2 reads FQNNGV. The ends lost 5 bases at V and 7 bases at J; junction bases unmatched: 6. In nucleotides, the CDR3 is TGTGCCAGCAGCACGGACAGGGGGCGTATCGGGGAGCTGTTTTCT. Its translation is CASSTDRGRIGELFS.

The CDR3 sequence is CATRSGANVLTF. CDR3 nucleotides: TGCGCCACCCGCTCTGGGGCCAACGTCCTGACTTTC. The chain couples TRBV5-1 to TRBJ2-6; the D is unclear. Germline V gene data show CDR1 as SGHRS and CDR2 as YFSETQ. Trimming pared 9 bases from V and 0 bases from J, leaving 4 bases between. This CDR3 comprises 12 residues.

The chain has TRBV5-1 and TRBJ1-5, with D possibly TRBD1 on 5 matching bases. Looked up from germline, CDR1 is SGHRS and CDR2 is YFSETQ. The CDR3 has 14 residues. Trimming shortened V by 2 bases and J by 8 bases, and 14 bases separated the two germline ends. The CDR3 is CASSFGLEGEPQHF. The CDR3 bases are TGCGCCAGCAGCTTTGGGCTGGAAGGGGAGCCCCAGCATTTT.

The chain joins TRBV18 to TRBJ2-1, with TRBD2 identical over 15 bases. Germline V gene lookup returns CDR1 KGHSH and CDR2 LQKENI. The CDR3 contains 14 residues. J gave up 8 bases and V 8 bases, and 4 bases lay outside the gene matches. The CDR3 loop is CASQGLAGGDEQFF. As DNA, the CDR3 is TGTGCCAGCCAGGGACTAGCGGGAGGAGATGAGCAGTTCTTC.

The chain carries TRBV6-5 and TRBJ2-3; 7 nucleotides match TRBD1. CDR3 length equals 13 residues. V lost 7 bases, J lost 2 bases, and 3 bases stayed unmatched. The germline V gene encodes CDR1 MNHEY and CDR2 SVGAGI. The CDR3 bases are TGTGCCAGCACGGGACAGATCACAGATACGCAGTATTTT. Translation gives CASTGQITDTQYF.

This chain connects TRBV7-7 to TRBJ2-5; D not certain. CDR1 SSHAT and CDR2 FNYEAQ come from the germline V gene (reference sequence). Trimming took 5 bases from V and 2 from J, leaving 9 bases between them. The CDR3 length is 13 residues. Here the CDR3 reads CASSPELQETQYF. The CDR3 DNA reads as TGTGCCAGCAGCCCGGAGCTGCAAGAGACCCAGTACTTC.

The CDR3 is CASSAQGKLSPQHF. CDR3 nucleotides: TGTGCCAGCAGTGCACAGGGGAAATTGTCGCCCCAGCATTTT. The rearrangement uses TRBV2 and TRBJ1-5, with 7 bases lining up with TRBD1. The V segment lost 4 bases and the J segment 9 bases; nucleotides outside the gene matches: 9. This CDR3 contains 14 residues. Germline V gene lookup returns CDR1 SNHLY and CDR2 FYNNEI.

Details on this clone: The same CDR3 arises from other DNA sequences in this sample as well. The chain carries TRBV29-1 and TRBJ1-1, with no clear D. V gave up 7 bases and J gave up 4 bases, with 16 bases separating them. This CDR3 has 13 residues. Per the germline V gene, CDR1 is SQVTM and CDR2 is ANQGSEA. The CDR3 region has the DNA TGCAGCGAGCGCGAAGATTTCAGCACTGAAGCTTTCTTT. Protein product: CSEREDFSTEAFF.

In its sample, this clone was seen once. It differs at one base from a far larger clone, so likely a read error. In the same sample, other DNA sequences code for this CDR3. The V gene is TRBV7-8, the J gene TRBJ2-7, with TRBD2 as a possible D gene (6 bases). V lost 6 bases, J lost 5 bases, and 17 bases lay in between. Germline loops: CDR1 SGHVS, CDR2 FQNEAQ. CDR3 length: 14 residues. For the CDR3, the DNA is TGTGCCAGCAGTTTGCCCCGGACGGGAGACGAGCAGTACTTC. Protein: CASSLPRTGDEQYF.

Concerning this clone: A much larger clone is a single base away; this may be a read error. The chain employs TRBV28 and TRBJ1-4, with D maybe TRBD1 (5 bases). Germline V CDR1 and CDR2: MDHEN, SYDVKM. The CDR3 contains 13 residues. CDR3 amino acids: CASSLSGTEKLSF. DNA for the CDR3: TGTGCCAGCAGTTTATCGGGGACTGAAAAACTGTCTTTT.

The genes are TRBV10-2 and TRBJ2-7; no reliable D call. Germline lookup yields CDR1 WSHSY and CDR2 SAAADI. This CDR3 has 11 amino acids. Trimming removed 3 bases at V and 4 bases at J, with 4 bases between. The CDR3 DNA reads TGCGCCAGCAGTGACCGTTACGAGCAGTACTTC. As protein: CASSDRYEQYF.

Regarding this clone: A much larger clone sits a single nucleotide away, making a read error possible. The genes are TRBV7-6 and TRBJ1-1; TRBD1 agrees at 8 bases. The germline gives CDR1 SGHVS, CDR2 FNYEAQ. V was pared by 4 bases and J by 1 base, with 2 bases of the junction left unmatched. CDR3 length: 14 residues. CDR3 DNA sequence: TGTGCCAGCAGCTCCGGACAGGGGAACACTGAAGCTTTCTTT. Its translation is CASSSGQGNTEAFF.

The chain joins TRBV7-8 to TRBJ2-5; D is unresolved. V lost 5 bases, J lost 1 base, and 11 bases lay in between. CDR1 and CDR2 from the germline V gene are SGHVS and FQNEAQ. CDR3 length: 14 residues. The CDR3 DNA follows: TGTGCCAGCAGCCGAGGACGAACCCAAGAGACCCAGTACTTC. It translates to CASSRGRTQETQYF. The variable domain in full, completed from reference TRBV7-8 and TRBJ2-5, reads GAGVSQSPRYKVAKRGQDVALRCDPISGHVSLFWYQQALGQGPEFLTYFQNEAQLDKSGLPSDRFFAERPEGSVSTLKIQRTQQEDSAVYLCASSRGRTQETQYFGPGTRLLVL.

The chain combines TRBV10-3 with TRBJ2-7; a possible D gene is TRBD2 (6 bases). This CDR3 comprises 17 residues. Trimming took off 0 bases at V and 1 base at J, with 16 bases between the two ends. From germline, CDR1 is ENHRY and CDR2 SYGVKD. The CDR3 sequence is CAISESRAGLLSYEQYF. CDR3 sequence (DNA): TGTGCCATCAGTGAGTCTCGGGCGGGACTCCTGTCCTACGAGCAGTACTTC.

The V gene is TRBV5-1, the J gene TRBJ1-3; the match to TRBD1 covers 10 bases. The ends lost 4 bases at V and 3 bases at J; junction bases unmatched: 4. The CDR3 consists of 15 residues. Per germline, CDR1 SGHRS and CDR2 YFSETQ. In DNA form, the CDR3 reads TGCGCCAGCAGCGAAGGACAGGGGGTTGGAAACACCATATATTTT. Translated: CASSEGQGVGNTIYF.

The chain employs TRBV9 and TRBJ1-2; no clear D gene. Trimming left V 0 bases short and J 8 bases short, with 8 bases between. The CDR3 covers 12 residues. Germline V gene lookup returns CDR1 SGDLS and CDR2 YYNGEE. CDR3 amino acids: CASSVGFDGYTF. The CDR3 DNA reads TGTGCCAGCAGCGTAGGCTTTGACGGCTACACCTTC.

A note on this clone: A far larger clone differs by one base, so this is likely a read error. The chain is built from TRBV30 and TRBJ2-2; D is possibly TRBD2 (5 bases). The V gene's germline CDR1 is GTSNPN and CDR2 SVGIG (reference sequence). The CDR3 is 15 residues long. V gave up 0 bases and J gave up 4 bases, with 12 bases separating them. CDR3 sequence reads: CAWSVKPRGTGELFF. The CDR3 nucleotides are TGTGCCTGGAGTGTAAAACCCCGGGGCACCGGGGAGCTGTTTTTT.

The V call is TRBV7-8, the J call TRBJ1-5; D not certain. V shed 0 bases and J shed 0 bases, with 9 bases lying between them. The CDR3 has 16 residues. Germline V gives CDR1 SGHVS, CDR2 FQNEAQ. The CDR3 coding sequence is TGTGCCAGCAGCTTAGCCCCTCAAGGTAGCAATCAGCCCCAGCATTTT. Its protein is CASSLAPQGSNQPQHF. Variable domain in full (rest from reference TRBV7-8 and TRBJ1-5): GAGVSQSPRYKVAKRGQDVALRCDPISGHVSLFWYQQALGQGPEFLTYFQNEAQLDKSGLPSDRFFAERPEGSVSTLKIQRTQQEDSAVYLCASSLAPQGSNQPQHFGDGTRLSIL.